Shown below are 12 T cell receptor beta chains from a single sample sequenced in a study of control samples from healthy donors and cancer patients. Only in-frame clones appear in the TCRdb table, and some are missing; sequencing was by immunoSEQ multiplex PCR. This sample carries around 200,000 clones, roughly 89% of them seen once, and the ten largest clones take more than 1.3%. The sample comprised blood. The receptors come from a woman younger than 45 in good health.

This clone was found a few times. The chain carries TRBV6-6 and TRBJ1-1; D unresolved. V shed 4 bases and J shed 3 bases, with 3 bases lying between them. Germline CDR1 is MNHNY and CDR2 is SVGAGI (reference sequence). This CDR3 has 11 amino acids. The CDR3 sequence is CASSWDTEAFF. The CDR3 DNA is TGTGCCAGCAGTTGGGACACTGAAGCTTTCTTT.

This chain joins TRBV9 and TRBJ2-1, with D perhaps TRBD1 or TRBD2 (5 bases each). Germline lookup yields CDR1 SGDLS and CDR2 YYNGEE. This CDR3 has 15 residues. Trimming removed 2 bases at V and 7 bases at J, with 16 bases between. The CDR3 sequence: CASSVRTTGPNEQFF. The CDR3 nucleotides read TGTGCCAGCAGCGTGAGGACGACGGGGCCAAATGAGCAGTTCTTC.

The chain links TRBV4-1 to TRBJ2-7; 13 bases are shared with TRBD2. Germline values: CDR1 MGHRA, CDR2 YSYEKL. The junction had 6 bases not matched to a gene; V was cut back by 1 base and J by 9 bases. The CDR3 loop spans 15 amino acids. The CDR3 DNA reads TGCGCCAGCAGCCAAGTGGGACTAGCGGGATCTGCGCAGTACTTC. Amino acids: CASSQVGLAGSAQYF.

The CDR3 bases are TGTGCCAGCAGTAACGGACCTGGCTACGAGCAGTACTTC. Protein product: CASSNGPGYEQYF. This sequence joins TRBV6-5 and TRBJ2-7; D uncertain. Germline values: CDR1 MNHEY, CDR2 SVGAGI. V lost 5 bases to trimming and J lost 3 bases, with 11 bases between them. There are 13 residues in the CDR3.

The J gene is TRBJ2-1, the V gene TRBV5-1; 9 nucleotides agree with TRBD1. The V gene's germline CDR1 is SGHRS and CDR2 YFSETQ. The trim removed 0 bases at V and 6 bases at J, leaving 4 bases unmatched. CDR3 size: 15 residues. The DNA for the CDR3 is TGCGCCAGCAGCTTGGGGGACAGGGACGGCAATGAGCAGTTCTTC. This encodes CASSLGDRDGNEQFF.

This chain uses TRBV27 with TRBJ1-4, with D perhaps matching TRBD1 (6 bases). The CDR3 spans 15 residues. V was clipped by 5 bases and J by 3 bases, with 13 bases between them. The V gene's germline CDR1 is MNHEY and CDR2 SMNVEV (reference sequence). In DNA, the CDR3 is TGTGCCAGCAGTGAACAGGGACGGGCTAATGAAAAACTGTTTTTT. Translation gives CASSEQGRANEKLFF. The full variable domain, completed using reference TRBV27 and TRBJ1-4, is EAQVTQNPRYLITVTGKKLTVTCSQNMNHEYMSWYRQDPGLGLRQIYYSMNVEVTDKGDVPEGYKVSRKEKRNFPLILESPSPNQTSLYFCASSEQGRANEKLFFGSGTQLSVL.

The V and J genes are TRBV7-9 and TRBJ2-7; no firm D call. Deletions cut 5 bases from V and 0 bases from J, with 5 bases between. Germline CDR1 is SEHNR and CDR2 is FQNEAQ (reference sequence). The CDR3 loop spans 12 amino acids. CDR3: CASSRISYEQYF. CDR3 nucleotide sequence: TGTGCCAGCAGCCGAATCTCCTACGAGCAGTACTTC.

This clone was observed a few times. J is TRBJ2-1 and V is TRBV6-1; no reliable D call. Germline lookup yields CDR1 MNHNS and CDR2 SASEGT. There are 15 residues in the CDR3. V lost 0 bases and J 2 bases, leaving 8 bases between the germline ends. In nucleotides, the CDR3 is TGTGCCAGCAGTGAAGCGCTGGGTACCTACAATGAGCAGTTCTTC. Its protein is CASSEALGTYNEQFF.

This rearrangement joins TRBV19 to TRBJ1-2, with a tentative D call TRBD1 (5 bases). CDR3 length: 13 residues. CDR1 is LNHDA and CDR2 is SQIVND in the germline V gene (reference sequence). The ends were cut back, 6 bases at V and 0 bases at J, with 8 bases in the middle. The CDR3: CASRGRANYGYTF. CDR3 bases: TGTGCCAGTAGGGGGCGAGCTAACTATGGCTACACCTTC.

The V gene is TRBV6-4, the J gene TRBJ2-5, with 10 nucleotides matching TRBD1. Germline CDR1 is MRHNA and CDR2 is SNTAGT. This CDR3 is 15 amino acids long. V trimming: 6 bases; J trimming: 0 bases; junction bases outside the gene matches: 4. The CDR3 coding sequence is TGTGCCAGCAGCCCCGGGACAGGGGACCAAGAGACCCAGTACTTC. Protein product: CASSPGTGDQETQYF.

J is TRBJ1-5 and V is TRBV2, with a weak D call TRBD1 (5 bases). Trimming took off 2 bases at V and 2 bases at J, with 10 bases between the two ends. CDR3 length: 15 residues. Germline-derived CDR1 and CDR2 are SNHLY and FYNNEI. CDR3 DNA sequence: TGTGCCAGCAGTGAACAGGGAAGGGGCAATCAGCCCCAGCATTTT. It codes for CASSEQGRGNQPQHF.

On this clone itself: Distinct nucleotide sequences in the sample also encode this CDR3. The rearrangement uses TRBV9 and TRBJ2-1; 12 bases match TRBD2. Germline CDR1 is SGDLS and CDR2 is YYNGEE. This CDR3 is 17 amino acids long. Trimming at V came to 4 bases and at J to 0 bases, leaving 5 bases not matched to a gene. In DNA form, the CDR3 reads TGTGCCAGCAGCCCCCCGACTAGCGGGAGCTCCTACAATGAGCAGTTCTTC. This translates into CASSPPTSGSSYNEQFF.